The 10 T cell receptor beta chains below were found in one sample sequenced in a study of graft-versus-host responses after intestinal transplantation. Profiled with immunoSEQ multiplex PCR; TCRdb holds only in-frame clones, not every one. In the table there are about 90,000 clones, 91% of which are singletons. These TCRs' antigens remain unknown. The sample in question was unstimulated CD8+ T cells sorted from spleen or lymph node cells, obtained before intestinal transplant. All receptors derive from a human donor who received an intestinal transplant.

This clone was seen only once. This chain uses TRBV4-3 with TRBJ2-7; TRBD2 matches at 8 bases. This CDR3 spans 15 amino acids. Germline loops: CDR1 LGHNA, CDR2 YSLEER. The V segment lost 0 bases and the J segment 3 bases; nucleotides outside the gene matches: 4. CDR3 DNA: TGCGCCAGCAGCCAAGACCGGGGGGGGAACTACGAGCAGTACTTC. This encodes CASSQDRGGNYEQYF.

The rearrangement uses TRBV6-1 and TRBJ1-2, with TRBD1 matching over 10 bases. Trimming removed 8 bases from V and 2 bases from J; junction bases left unmatched: 5. This CDR3 region has 14 residues. Germline V gene data show CDR1 as MNHNS and CDR2 as SASEGT. This CDR3 reads CASGTGATNYGYTF. DNA for the CDR3: TGTGCCAGCGGGACAGGGGCAACCAACTATGGCTACACCTTC.

This rearrangement joins TRBV7-9 to TRBJ2-7; D perhaps matches TRBD1 (5 bases). Trimming pared 3 bases from V and 10 bases from J, leaving 13 bases between. This CDR3 region has 12 residues. Germline lookup yields CDR1 SEHNR and CDR2 FQNEAQ (reference sequence). The DNA of the CDR3 is TGTGCCAGCAGCTTGCGGACATCTTTTCAGTACTTC. Translated, it gives CASSLRTSFQYF.

This clone was seen only a few times. The rearrangement uses TRBV4-1 and TRBJ1-1; the D gene is possibly TRBD1 (5 bases). Germline values: CDR1 MGHRA, CDR2 YSYEKL. The V end was cut by 0 bases, the J end by 3 bases, with 8 bases between. CDR3 length equals 14 residues. Here the CDR3 reads CASSQEGVYTEAFF. Written as DNA, the CDR3 is TGCGCCAGCAGCCAAGAAGGGGTTTACACTGAAGCTTTCTTT.

This sequence joins TRBV4-1 and TRBJ2-7, with 10 bases fitting TRBD2. Germline assignment: CDR1 MGHRA and CDR2 YSYEKL. The CDR3 is 16 amino acids. The V segment lost 4 bases and the J segment 0 bases; nucleotides outside the gene matches: 6. The DNA for the CDR3 is TGCGCCAGCAGCCTAACTAGCGGGATGAGCTCCTACGAGCAGTACTTC. As protein: CASSLTSGMSSYEQYF.

The V gene is TRBV19, the J gene TRBJ2-1; perhaps TRBD2 as D (6 bases). The length of the CDR3 is 15 residues. V was cut by 5 bases and J by 4 bases, with 15 bases left in between. CDR1 is LNHDA, CDR2 SQIVND, per germline (reference sequence). The CDR3 DNA reads TGTGCCAGTAGTCTCGCGGCGGGACTTTACAATGAGCAGTTCTTC. Its translation is CASSLAAGLYNEQFF. Full variable domain (rest looked up from reference TRBV19 and TRBJ2-1): DGGITQSPKYLFRKEGQNVTLSCEQNLNHDAMYWYRQDPGQGLRLIYYSQIVNDFQKGDIAEGYSVSREKKESFPLTVTSAQKNPTAFYLCASSLAAGLYNEQFFGPGTRLTVL.

The gene calls are TRBV6-1 and TRBJ1-4; D possibly corresponds to TRBD1 (6 bases). Per germline, CDR1 MNHNS and CDR2 SASEGT. CDR3 length: 16 residues. Trimming shortened V by 3 bases and J by 4 bases, and 15 bases separated the two germline ends. The CDR3 loop reads CASSDIQGFINEKLFF. The CDR3 bases are TGTGCCAGCAGTGACATCCAGGGGTTTATTAATGAAAAACTGTTTTTT.

The chain couples TRBV30 to TRBJ1-4; 10 bases agree with TRBD1. The CDR3 contains 14 residues. Trimming took 4 bases from V and 8 from J; bases not matched to a gene: 7. In germline, CDR1 is GTSNPN, CDR2 SVGIG (reference sequence). CDR3 coding DNA: TGTGCCTGGACTTCCGGGACAGGGGTAGAAAAACTGTTTTTT. It specifies CAWTSGTGVEKLFF.

The CDR3 bases are TGTGCCAGCAGCTTAGGAGGGTCCCCGAATGAAAAACTGTTTTTT. It encodes CASSLGGSPNEKLFF. This rearrangement joins TRBV7-3 to TRBJ1-4; D gene uncertain. V gave up 2 bases and J gave up 5 bases, with 12 bases separating them. CDR3 length equals 15 residues. Germline values: CDR1 SGHTA, CDR2 FQGTGA.

The chain combines TRBV19 with TRBJ2-2; D not resolved. Germline V gene sequence: CDR1 LNHDA, CDR2 SQIVND (reference sequence). Trimming took off 8 bases at V and 6 bases at J, with 19 bases between the two ends. The CDR3 covers 15 residues. In DNA, the CDR3 is TGTGCCAGTTCCTACATCCAGGAAACTGCCGGGGAGCTGTTTTTT. Protein sequence: CASSYIQETAGELFF.